This passage covers 6 T cell receptor beta chains from one sample sequenced in a study of blood T cell repertoires in COVID-19. Profiling relied on immunoSEQ multiplex PCR, and the TCRdb table lists in-frame clones only, not all of them. Of some 100,000 clones listed, more than 75% are singletons. The specimen sequenced was peripheral blood. All receptors derive from a man in his fifties with acute or convalescent COVID-19.

The chain couples TRBV12-3 or TRBV12-4 to TRBJ1-5; 7 bases are a match to TRBD1. The V and J ends lost 5 bases and 9 bases, in that order; junction bases with no gene match: 4. The CDR3 contains 12 residues. This chain's CDR3 is CASSPQGGPQHF. CDR3 bases: TGTGCCAGCAGTCCCCAGGGGGGGCCCCAGCATTTT.

This rearrangement joins TRBV5-6 to TRBJ2-3; 13 nucleotides agree with TRBD2. The germline CDR1 and CDR2 sequences are SGHDT and YYEEEE. CDR3 length: 19 amino acids. V shed 4 bases and J 2 bases; nucleotides not matched to a gene: 13. CDR3: CASSPRTSGRAVVTDTQYF. The DNA for the CDR3 is TGTGCCAGCAGCCCGCGTACTAGCGGGAGGGCCGTGGTCACAGATACGCAGTATTTT.

The rearrangement joins TRBV11-3 to TRBJ2-7; D is unresolved. The CDR3 runs to 14 residues. Germline CDR1 is SGHNT and CDR2 is YENEEA. V lost 4 bases and J lost 5, with 15 bases in between. CDR3 in amino acids: CASSYPETPHEQYF. The CDR3, as DNA: TGTGCCAGCAGCTATCCGGAGACCCCCCACGAGCAGTACTTC.

The chain is built from TRBV11-2 and TRBJ1-1; no clear D gene. Trimming removed 2 bases at V and 7 bases at J, with 5 bases between. The CDR3 has 11 residues. The germline V gene encodes CDR1 SGHAT and CDR2 FQNNGV. CDR3 region: CASSLNGEAFF. The CDR3 region has the DNA TGTGCCAGCAGCTTAAACGGTGAAGCTTTCTTT.

The chain joins TRBV7-8 to TRBJ1-1; D call uncertain. The CDR3 runs to 12 residues. Germline lookup yields CDR1 SGHVS and CDR2 FQNEAQ. Trimming removed 1 base from V and 4 bases from J, with 4 bases in between. The CDR3 DNA reads TGTGCCAGCAGCTTAGTGGCCACTGAAGCTTTCTTT. Amino acids: CASSLVATEAFF.

This sequence joins TRBV11-2 and TRBJ1-1; the match to TRBD1 covers 8 bases. The CDR3 is 17 amino acids. Germline V gives CDR1 SGHAT, CDR2 FQNNGV. Trimming cost V 5 bases and J 2 bases; bases outside gene matches: 13. The CDR3 region is CASSVSGGLTANTEAFF. The CDR3 DNA follows: TGTGCCAGCAGCGTATCAGGGGGCTTAACGGCAAACACTGAAGCTTTCTTT.